Listed here are 18 T cell receptor beta chains from one sample, sequenced in a study of T cells in Graves' hyperthyroidism and ophthalmopathy. From RNA transcripts, TCR beta CDR3 regions were amplified. Researchers ran a first-round RT-PCR on the TCR CDR3 using the HTBI primer set. TCRdb analysed the multiplex PCR reads with MiXCR anew, one entry per CDR3 protein. Of 450,000 to 700,000 distinct CDR3 sequences listed, 46% are singletons. The sequenced material came from peripheral blood or thyroid tissue (not recorded which). These receptors originate from a woman younger than 35 with Graves' hyperthyroidism.

This chain joins TRBV29-1 and TRBJ1-5; D is unclear. With 8 bases removed from V and 7 bases from J, the gap between germline ends came to 9 bases. This CDR3 has 10 amino acids. The germline V gene encodes CDR1 SQVTM and CDR2 ANQGSEA. DNA of the CDR3: TGCAGCTTATCGGGGCAGCCCCAGCATTTT. Residues: CSLSGQPQHF.

Note on this clonotype: With a much larger clone just one base away, this may be a read error. The chain uses TRBV5-5 and TRBJ1-1, with TRBD1 matching 8 bases. Looked up from germline, CDR1 is SGHKS and CDR2 is YYEKEE (reference sequence). The V and J ends lost 4 bases and 1 base, in that order; junction bases with no gene match: 12. The CDR3 is 17 residues long. The CDR3 here is CASSVGQVSFGNTEAFF. The CDR3 nucleotides are TGTGCCAGCAGCGTGGGACAGGTATCATTTGGGAACACTGAAGCTTTCTTT.

A remark on this clonotype: A much bigger clone sits one base away, suggesting this may be a read error. The rearrangement joins TRBV6-6 to TRBJ1-3, with D hard to call. Trimming removed 6 bases at V and 0 bases at J, with 6 bases between. This CDR3 spans 13 amino acids. Germline CDR1 and CDR2: MNHNY and SVGAGI (reference sequence). The DNA for the CDR3 is TGTGCCAGCAGGGAGCACTCTGGAAACACCATATATTTT. It yields the protein CASREHSGNTIYF.

This clonotype was seen ten or more times. The chain uses TRBV13 and TRBJ2-7; D is possibly TRBD1 or TRBD2 (5 bases each). The CDR3 spans 13 residues. V lost 4 bases and J 3 bases, leaving 10 bases between the germline ends. Germline V lookup: CDR1 PRHDT, CDR2 FYEKMQ (reference sequence). The CDR3 nucleotides read TGTGCCAGCAGCTCCGGGGCGGACTACGAGCAGTACTTC. Translating it yields CASSSGADYEQYF.

The V gene is TRBV9, the J gene TRBJ2-7; TRBD1 agrees at 7 bases. Germline V gene lookup returns CDR1 SGDLS and CDR2 YYNGEE. This CDR3 has 17 amino acids. Trimming at V came to 0 bases and at J to 3 bases, leaving 12 bases not matched to a gene. Written as DNA, the CDR3 is TGTGCCAGCAGCGTAGCCCCGGTGGAAGGGGGCGACTACGAGCAGTACTTC. It codes for CASSVAPVEGGDYEQYF.

The chain carries TRBV29-1 and TRBJ2-6; unclear D gene. The length of the CDR3 is 12 residues. CDR1 is SQVTM and CDR2 is ANQGSEA in the germline V gene. Trimming shortened V by 5 bases and J by 4 bases, and 6 bases separated the two germline ends. CDR3: CSVSWGANVLTF. The CDR3 nucleotides are TGCAGCGTTTCCTGGGGGGCCAACGTCCTGACTTTC.

Of note for this clonotype: At one end, the junction sequence differs from germline, possibly due to a read error. The chain joins TRBV10-1 to TRBJ2-2, with 12 bases matching TRBD2. In germline, CDR1 is WNHNN, CDR2 SYGVQD (reference sequence). The CDR3 consists of 16 residues. CDR3 in DNA: TGCGCCAGCAGTGCCCTAGCGGGAGGGAACACCGGGGGGCTGTTTTTT. It is translated as CASSALAGGNTGGLFF.

Here the CDR3 reads CASSISPGAYEQYF. The CDR3 DNA is TGTGCCAGTAGTATTTCCCCGGGGGCCTACGAGCAGTACTTC. The gene calls are TRBV7-2 and TRBJ2-7; D might be TRBD2 (6 bases). The CDR3 is made up of 14 amino acids. With 9 bases removed from V and 2 bases from J, the gap between germline ends came to 17 bases. The germline CDR1 and CDR2 sequences are SGHTA and FQGNSA. Looking up the rest from reference TRBV7-2 and TRBJ2-7 gives the full variable domain: GAGVSQSPSNKVTEKGKDVELRCDPISGHTALYWYRQSLGQGLEFLIYFQGNSAPDKSGLPSDRFSAERTGGSVSTLTIQRTQQEDSAVYLCASSISPGAYEQYFGPGTRLTVT.

There are many counts of this clonotype. The V call is TRBV5-6, the J call TRBJ1-1, with D perhaps TRBD1 (6 bases). Trimming removed 4 bases from V and 9 bases from J, with 19 bases in between. There are 14 residues in the CDR3. Germline V gene data show CDR1 as SGHDT and CDR2 as YYEEEE. The chain's CDR3 is CASSTAEGGGQAFF. The CDR3 DNA is TGTGCCAGCAGCACGGCAGAGGGGGGGGGCCAAGCTTTCTTT.

Note on this clonotype: One junction end does not reproduce the germline sequence, and a read error may be involved. The chain couples TRBV7-2 to TRBJ1-2, with a weak D call TRBD1 (5 bases). The germline CDR1 and CDR2 sequences are SGHTA and FQGNSA. The CDR3 loop spans 13 amino acids. The CDR3 loop reads CASSLPGSYGCTF. The CDR3 DNA follows: TGTGCCAGCAGCTTACCAGGGTCCTATGGCTGCACCTTC.

Comments on this clonotype: The conserved closing phenylalanine or tryptophan is absent in this CDR3, likely reflecting a read error. The limits of the CDR3 on the DNA are not certain, so only TCRdb's listed CDR3 is given. The rearrangement uses TRBV7-9 and TRBJ1-4. Germline CDR1 and CDR2: SEHNR and FQNEAQ (reference sequence). 8 amino acids form the CDR3, both terminal residues included. The CDR3 region is CASSLVFR.

This clonotype was seen ten or more times. The chain couples TRBV19 to TRBJ2-2; TRBD1 aligns across 9 bases. The CDR3 is 16 amino acids. The germline gives CDR1 LNHDA, CDR2 SQIVND (reference sequence). With V trimmed by 4 bases and J by 6 bases, 9 bases remained unmatched. DNA of the CDR3: TGTGCCAGTAGTACCGGGACAGGGTACAGGTCCGGGGAGCTGTTTTTT. Translation: CASSTGTGYRSGELFF.

This clonotype was observed at least ten times. The J gene is TRBJ2-7, the V gene TRBV7-3; D remains ambiguous. The CDR3 runs 14 residues. Between the trimmed V and J ends, which lost 5 bases and 3 bases, there was a span of 14 bases. Germline assignment: CDR1 SGHTA and CDR2 FQGTGA. CDR3 nucleotides: TGTGCCAGCAGCCGCGTTCTGGATTACTACGAGCAGTACTTC. Amino acid sequence: CASSRVLDYYEQYF.

The chain couples TRBV29-1 to TRBJ2-7, with 10 bases matching TRBD1. Germline CDR1 SQVTM, CDR2 ANQGSEA. The CDR3 extends over 14 amino acids. With 6 bases clipped from V and 2 bases from J, the junction kept 7 bases outside the gene matches. The CDR3 DNA reads as TGCAGCGTGGGGGGACAGGGGTTTCCCTACGAGCAGTACTTC. Its protein product is CSVGGQGFPYEQYF.

Regarding this clonotype: It may be a read error: a sequence one base away is much more abundant. The rearrangement uses TRBV12-3 or TRBV12-4 and TRBJ1-5; D remains unclear. The CDR3 runs to 15 residues. The CDR3 bases are TGTGCCAGCATTTTACTACTTGGGTACAATCAGCCCCAGCATTTT. As protein: CASILLLGYNQPQHF.

This clonotype came up many times. The chain couples TRBV11-2 to TRBJ2-7; 12 bases line up with TRBD2. The CDR3 has 15 residues. Germline values: CDR1 SGHAT, CDR2 FQNNGV. V lost 6 bases to trimming and J lost 4 bases; unmatched junction nucleotides: 7. The CDR3 is CASRPTSGRGYEQYF. CDR3 DNA sequence: TGTGCCAGCAGGCCGACTAGCGGGAGAGGGTACGAGCAGTACTTC.

This clonotype was seen repeatedly, ten times or more. The chain combines TRBV12-3 or TRBV12-4 with TRBJ1-2; unclear D gene. Trimming removed 2 bases from V and 6 bases from J, with 7 bases in between. The CDR3 has 12 residues. The CDR3 DNA reads as TGTGCCAGCAGTTTACGATGGGATGGCTACACCTTC. As protein: CASSLRWDGYTF.

This clonotype has at least ten counts. The gene calls are TRBV7-9 and TRBJ2-7; D may be TRBD2 (5 bases). Germline-derived CDR1 and CDR2 are SEHNR and FQNEAQ (reference sequence). Between the trimmed V and J ends, which lost 4 bases and 4 bases, there was a span of 17 bases. This CDR3 is 15 amino acids long. In nucleotides, the CDR3 is TGTGCCAGCAGCTCTCCCCTCGAGCGGTTGTACGAGCAGTACTTC. It translates to CASSSPLERLYEQYF.